The sequence of this T cell receptor beta chain was determined in a study of T cell responses to AZD1222 COVID-19 vaccine. Only in-frame clones appear in the TCRdb table, and some are missing; sequencing was by immunoSEQ multiplex PCR. The table includes under 150,000 clones, 88% detected once. This clone was seen only a few times. Its antigen is unknown. Findings and caveats of the study: Clonal diversity may have been underestimated in mostly white British donors.

This TCR came from an adult who received the AZD1222 COVID-19 vaccine. Here the sequenced sample was peripheral blood, taken 28 days after the second AZD1222 dose.

CDR3 sequence: CASSRLLTPDTGSNQPQHF. CDR3 DNA sequence: TGTGCCAGCAGTAGATTATTGACCCCTGACACAGGGAGCAATCAGCCCCAGCATTTT. V gene TRBV27 combines with J gene TRBJ1-5, with a possible D match to TRBD1 (6 bases). The V end was cut by 5 bases, the J end by 1 base, with 24 bases between. The CDR3 has 19 amino acids. Looked up from germline, CDR1 is MNHEY and CDR2 is SMNVEV (reference sequence).